This entry lists 26 T cell receptor beta chains sequenced from one sample in a study of blood T cell repertoires in COVID-19. Clones were sequenced by immunoSEQ multiplex PCR, and TCRdb holds only the in-frame ones, with some missing. The sample holds approximately 300,000 clones, 90% seen once. Material for sequencing was PBMCs or T cells enriched from blood (not recorded which). The receptors here all came from a woman between 25 and 40 years old who had been exposed to COVID-19.

The chain links TRBV9 to TRBJ2-2, with D tentatively TRBD2 (6 bases). V lost 6 bases and J 6 bases, leaving 12 bases between the germline ends. Germline V gene sequence: CDR1 SGDLS, CDR2 YYNGEE. The CDR3 extends over 13 amino acids. CDR3 nucleotide sequence: TGTGCCAGCAACCTGCGGGGCTCCGGGGAGCTGTTTTTT. Encoded protein: CASNLRGSGELFF.

CDR3 sequence: CATIADLAKNIQYF. The CDR3 DNA is TGTGCCACCATAGCGGATCTAGCCAAAAACATTCAGTACTTC. The genes are TRBV10-3 and TRBJ2-4; tentative D call: TRBD2 (6 bases). Between the trimmed V and J ends, which lost 10 bases and 0 bases, there was a span of 13 bases. This CDR3 contains 14 residues. The germline gives CDR1 ENHRY, CDR2 SYGVKD.

The chain combines TRBV9 with TRBJ1-1, with D possibly TRBD1 on 5 matching bases. The CDR3 covers 13 residues. V lost 2 bases, J lost 5 bases, and 10 bases lay in between. Germline CDR1 is SGDLS and CDR2 is YYNGEE. CDR3 amino acids: CASSVGGETEAFF. CDR3 in DNA: TGTGCCAGCAGCGTCGGGGGGGAAACTGAAGCTTTCTTT.

This clone was counted ten times or more. V is TRBV6-5 and J is TRBJ1-2, with TRBD1 matching over 10 bases. V dropped 2 bases and J dropped 4; count of bases not matched to a gene: 1. The CDR3 has 14 residues. Germline V gene lookup returns CDR1 MNHEY and CDR2 SVGAGI. CDR3 sequence (DNA): TGTGCCAGCAGTTACAGGGACAGGGGCTATGGCTACACCTTC. Amino acids: CASSYRDRGYGYTF.

This clone was observed a single time. This chain joins TRBV14 and TRBJ2-2; D remains unclear. V lost 1 base to trimming and J lost 1 base, with 4 bases between them. This CDR3 spans 14 amino acids. The germline gives CDR1 SGHDN, CDR2 FVKESK. CDR3 in amino acids: CASSQAGNTGELFF. CDR3 nucleotides: TGTGCCAGCAGCCAAGCAGGGAACACCGGGGAGCTGTTTTTT.

The DNA for the CDR3 is TGTGCCAGCAGCGCCTCGACTAGCGGGGGCAGCACAGATACGCAGTATTTT. It specifies CASSASTSGGSTDTQYF. The chain recombines TRBV9 with TRBJ2-3; 12 bases agree with TRBD2. This CDR3 is built from 17 residues. The germline V gene encodes CDR1 SGDLS and CDR2 YYNGEE. V shed 3 bases and J 0 bases; nucleotides not matched to a gene: 5.

As to this clone: A read error may produce the germline difference seen at one junction end. CDR3 in amino acids: CASSQVRVSHQPQHF. The DNA for the CDR3 is TGCGCCAGCAGCCAAGTCAGGGTTAGCCATCAGCCCCAGCATTTT. The chain is built from TRBV4-3 and TRBJ1-5; D possibly corresponds to TRBD1 (5 bases). CDR1 is LGHNA, CDR2 YSLEER, per germline. This CDR3 contains 15 residues.

The chain links TRBV18 to TRBJ1-1; D possibly corresponds to TRBD1 (5 bases). Germline lookup yields CDR1 KGHSH and CDR2 LQKENI. This CDR3 has 13 residues. Deletions cut 4 bases from V and 8 bases from J, with 14 bases between. DNA of the CDR3: TGTGCCAGCTCACTGCGGGACTTCAAGGAAGCTTTCTTT. This codes for CASSLRDFKEAFF.

The chain uses TRBV19 and TRBJ1-3; D is unresolved. The CDR3 is 16 residues long. V lost 1 base to trimming and J lost 0 bases, with 10 bases between them. The V gene's germline CDR1 is LNHDA and CDR2 SQIVND (reference sequence). The CDR3 loop reads CASSIGIRDSGNTIYF. CDR3 coding DNA: TGTGCCAGTAGTATAGGTATTCGGGACTCTGGAAACACCATATATTTT.

The chain recombines TRBV7-9 with TRBJ2-7; D gene ambiguous. V was clipped by 5 bases and J by 0 bases, with 14 bases between them. The germline gives CDR1 SEHNR, CDR2 FQNEAQ (reference sequence). The CDR3 contains 15 residues. The CDR3 sequence: CASSRLTSFSYEQYF. The CDR3 DNA follows: TGTGCCAGCAGCCGACTCACGAGCTTCTCCTACGAGCAGTACTTC.

The chain couples TRBV9 to TRBJ1-2; TRBD1 aligns across 8 bases. J was trimmed by 7 bases and V by 4 bases; bases with no gene match: 15. The CDR3 consists of 16 residues. The germline CDR1 and CDR2 sequences are SGDLS and YYNGEE. The CDR3 DNA reads as TGTGCCAGCAGCTTCCCGCTGAGGACGGACAGGGCTGGCTACACCTTC. Translating it yields CASSFPLRTDRAGYTF.

The chain employs TRBV11-2 and TRBJ2-7; 8 nucleotides agree with TRBD1. V was pared by 4 bases and J by 4 bases, with 12 bases of the junction left unmatched. This CDR3 has 16 residues. Germline assignment: CDR1 SGHAT and CDR2 FQNNGV. CDR3 protein: CASSSVRDRLNYEQYF. CDR3 sequence (DNA): TGTGCCAGCAGCTCAGTCCGGGACAGGTTGAATTACGAGCAGTACTTC.

The V call is TRBV18, the J call TRBJ1-1; 8 bases fit TRBD1. Germline CDR1 KGHSH, CDR2 LQKENI. The CDR3 has 17 amino acids. The V segment lost 0 bases and the J segment 1 base; nucleotides outside the gene matches: 7. For the CDR3, the DNA is TGTGCCAGCTCACCACCGTTCCAGGGGGCTCCGAACACTGAAGCTTTCTTT. It is translated as CASSPPFQGAPNTEAFF.

This chain joins TRBV30 and TRBJ2-1; D is possibly TRBD2 (5 bases). The CDR3 extends over 12 amino acids. In germline, CDR1 is GTSNPN, CDR2 SVGIG (reference sequence). Deletions cut 4 bases from V and 9 bases from J, with 13 bases between. The CDR3 is CAWTPGRGEQFF. For the CDR3, the DNA is TGTGCCTGGACCCCGGGCCGGGGTGAGCAGTTCTTC.

The chain has TRBV7-3 and TRBJ1-3; 8 nucleotides line up with TRBD1. The germline V gene encodes CDR1 SGHTA and CDR2 FQGTGA. The junction had 2 bases not matched to a gene; V was cut back by 1 base and J by 0 bases. The CDR3 is 16 residues long. The CDR3 DNA sequence: TGTGCCAGCAGCTTAAGGGGGACAGGCTCTGGAAACACCATATATTTT. Translated: CASSLRGTGSGNTIYF.

The chain has TRBV6-4 and TRBJ2-1; 9 bases align to TRBD1. The V gene end was trimmed by 3 bases and the J gene end by 4 bases; junction bases not matched to a gene: 4. The germline gives CDR1 MRHNA, CDR2 SNTAGT. CDR3 length: 15 residues. This chain's CDR3 is CASSEEQGAYNEQFF. The DNA for the CDR3 is TGTGCCAGCAGTGAAGAACAGGGGGCATACAATGAGCAGTTCTTC.

In its sample, this clone was seen once. The chain couples TRBV27 to TRBJ1-1, with D perhaps matching TRBD1 (5 bases). The ends were cut back, 2 bases at V and 2 bases at J, with 9 bases in the middle. CDR1 is MNHEY and CDR2 is SMNVEV in the germline V gene (reference sequence). There are 14 residues in the CDR3. CDR3 coding DNA: TGTGCCAGCAGTTTAAGGGGCAGCAACACTGAAGCTTTCTTT. This codes for CASSLRGSNTEAFF.

The chain employs TRBV3-1 (or the pseudogene TRBV3-2) and TRBJ1-3; 7 nucleotides agree with TRBD1. V lost 2 bases and J lost 0; bases outside the gene matches: 7. Germline values: CDR1 LGHDT, CDR2 YNNKEL (reference sequence). The CDR3 covers 17 residues. CDR3 in amino acids: CASSQSRDSFSGNTIYF. The CDR3 bases are TGTGCCAGCAGCCAATCAAGGGACAGCTTCTCTGGAAACACCATATATTTT.

The chain recombines TRBV7-9 with TRBJ2-1, with 12 positions matching TRBD2. V lost 2 bases, J lost 9 bases, and 5 bases stayed unmatched. The CDR3 runs to 15 residues. Per germline, CDR1 SEHNR and CDR2 FQNEAQ (reference sequence). As DNA, the CDR3 is TGTGCCAGCAGCTTAAGGCTAGCGGGGGGGCCTGAGCAGTTCTTC. It translates to CASSLRLAGGPEQFF.

V usage is TRBV11-2 and J usage is TRBJ1-1, with a tentative D call TRBD1 (6 bases). The CDR3 loop spans 14 amino acids. V was clipped by 1 base and J by 7 bases, with 13 bases between them. CDR1 and CDR2 from the germline V gene are SGHAT and FQNNGV. The CDR3 DNA follows: TGTGCCAGCAGCTTAGCCTTGGGGACACTTGAAGCTTTCTTT. Residues: CASSLALGTLEAFF.

CDR3 sequence reads: CASSLAIRQIMNTEAFF. For the CDR3, the DNA is TGTGCCAGCAGCTTAGCGATTAGACAGATTATGAACACTGAAGCTTTCTTT. The chain joins TRBV7-9 to TRBJ1-1; TRBD1 might be the D (5 bases). CDR1 and CDR2 (germline): SEHNR, FQNEAQ (reference sequence). Trimming shortened V by 0 bases and J by 0 bases, and 14 bases separated the two germline ends. The CDR3 runs 17 residues. Supplemented by reference TRBV7-9 and TRBJ1-1, the full variable domain reads DTGVSQNPRHKITKRGQNVTFRCDPISEHNRLYWYRQTLGQGPEFLTYFQNEAQLEKSRLLSDRFSAERPKGSFSTLEIQRTEQGDSAMYLCASSLAIRQIMNTEAFFGQGTRLTVV.

This sequence joins TRBV5-6 and TRBJ1-1, with 8 bases lining up with TRBD1. This CDR3 is 15 amino acids long. The junction had 8 bases not matched to a gene; V was cut back by 2 bases and J by 5 bases. Germline CDR1 SGHDT, CDR2 YYEEEE. The CDR3 region is CASSLAQGVVTEAFF. The DNA for the CDR3 is TGTGCCAGCAGCTTAGCACAGGGGGTGGTGACTGAAGCTTTCTTT.

With regard to this clone: At the DNA level, this CDR3 is encoded by other sequences in the same sample as well. The J gene is TRBJ1-1, the V gene TRBV10-3; D is undetermined. This CDR3 has 13 amino acids. Germline-derived CDR1 and CDR2 are ENHRY and SYGVKD. V was pared by 3 bases and J by 1 base, with 6 bases between. As DNA, the CDR3 is TGTGCCATCAGTGATCGGGGGAACACTGAAGCTTTCTTT. It translates to CAISDRGNTEAFF.

A note on this clone: Other DNA variants within this sample encode the same CDR3. The gene calls are TRBV12-3 or TRBV12-4 and TRBJ1-2; 8 bases match TRBD1. The junction had 1 base not matched to a gene; V was cut back by 6 bases and J by 4 bases. This CDR3 has 12 residues. CDR3 nucleotides: TGTGCCAGCAGCACAGGGGGCTATGGCTACACCTTC. Translating gives CASSTGGYGYTF.

This clone was counted once. The chain combines TRBV11-2 with TRBJ2-7, with unresolved D. Germline values: CDR1 SGHAT, CDR2 FQNNGV. This CDR3 comprises 15 residues. The V and J ends lost 2 bases and 0 bases respectively, with 11 bases between them. The CDR3 DNA reads TGTGCCAGCAGCTTATCTGACTCCTACTCCTACGAGCAGTACTTC. Translating it yields CASSLSDSYSYEQYF.

This chain joins TRBV19 and TRBJ2-7; 8 positions match TRBD1. Trimming cost V 5 bases and J 4 bases; bases outside gene matches: 7. This CDR3 is built from 14 residues. The V gene's germline CDR1 is LNHDA and CDR2 SQIVND (reference sequence). This CDR3 is CASSFAGGLYEQYF. The CDR3 nucleotides read TGTGCCAGTAGTTTCGCAGGGGGCTTGTACGAGCAGTACTTC.